This entry lists 29 T cell receptor beta chains sequenced from one sample in a study of blood T cell repertoires in COVID-19. Some clones are missing from TCRdb's copy, which holds only in-frame ones; the method was immunoSEQ multiplex PCR. This sample has roughly 190,000 clones, with 86% found just once. Sequenced: peripheral blood. The receptor source for this set is a man aged 70-80 years with acute or convalescent COVID-19.

The CDR3 nucleotides read TGTGCCAGCAGCTCCTCCCGGACTAGCGGGAGGGTCCCCGAGTACTTC. Amino acids: CASSSSRTSGRVPEYF. V usage is TRBV5-6 and J usage is TRBJ2-5, with 15 bases aligning to TRBD2. CDR1 SGHDT and CDR2 YYEEEE come from the germline V gene. This CDR3 has 16 residues. J lost 12 bases, V lost 3 bases, and 12 bases had no gene match.

The chain links TRBV2 to TRBJ1-1; D call uncertain. The germline V gene has CDR1 SNHLY and CDR2 FYNNEI. The V gene lost 7 bases and the J gene lost 3 bases, with 6 bases spanning the gap. The length of the CDR3 is 11 residues. This CDR3 is CASNYYTEAFF. Here the CDR3 DNA reads TGTGCCAGCAATTATTACACTGAAGCTTTCTTT.

The chain recombines TRBV7-6 with TRBJ2-1; TRBD1 agrees at 7 bases. The CDR3 totals 14 residues. CDR1 is SGHVS, CDR2 FNYEAQ, per germline. The junction had 1 base not matched to a gene; V was cut back by 1 base and J by 4 bases. The CDR3 spells CASSLEGQYNEQFF. CDR3 bases: TGTGCCAGCAGCTTAGAGGGACAGTACAATGAGCAGTTCTTC.

The gene calls are TRBV4-3 and TRBJ2-2, with D hard to call. Germline values: CDR1 LGHNA, CDR2 YSLEER. With 0 bases removed from V and 2 bases from J, the gap between germline ends came to 16 bases. CDR3 size: 18 residues. DNA of the CDR3: TGCGCCAGCAGCCAAGAACTCGCGGCACCCATTAACACCGGGGAGCTGTTTTTT. Its translation: CASSQELAAPINTGELFF.

This chain links TRBV30 with TRBJ1-2; TRBD1 might be the D (5 bases). CDR3 length equals 14 residues. With 7 bases removed from V and 5 bases from J, the gap between germline ends came to 20 bases. Germline V gene lookup returns CDR1 GTSNPN and CDR2 SVGIG (reference sequence). As DNA, the CDR3 is TGTGCCTTGTCTATCTCGGGGGTTTTTTATGGCTACACCTTC. Protein sequence: CALSISGVFYGYTF.

The chain joins TRBV27 to TRBJ1-3; D perhaps matches TRBD1 (5 bases). This CDR3 region has 13 residues. V shed 5 bases and J shed 4 bases, with 9 bases lying between them. Per germline, CDR1 MNHEY and CDR2 SMNVEV (reference sequence). The DNA for the CDR3 is TGTGCCAGCAGTCCCGGGGGAGGAAACACCATATATTTT. Its protein product is CASSPGGGNTIYF.

This clone showed up just once. The chain employs TRBV9 and TRBJ2-1; possibly TRBD2 for D (6 bases). The germline V gene encodes CDR1 SGDLS and CDR2 YYNGEE. The CDR3 is 16 residues long. Deletions cut 4 bases from V and 1 base from J, with 15 bases between. CDR3 residues: CASSPGDSPSYNEQFF. CDR3 sequence (DNA): TGTGCCAGCAGCCCCGGGGACTCCCCGTCCTACAATGAGCAGTTCTTC.

This clone occurred a few times. The rearrangement links TRBV3-1 (or the pseudogene TRBV3-2) to TRBJ1-1; D call uncertain. The germline CDR1 and CDR2 sequences are LGHDT and YNNKEL (reference sequence). V was trimmed by 2 bases and J by 5 bases, leaving 6 bases between them. The CDR3 spans 12 residues. The CDR3 nucleotides read TGTGCCAGCAGCCAATCGGGAACTGAAGCTTTCTTT. Protein sequence: CASSQSGTEAFF.

CDR3 bases: TGTGCCAGCAGCCCTACTATCCAGACCCAGTACTTC. This translates into CASSPTIQTQYF. The V and J genes are TRBV7-8 and TRBJ2-5; unclear D gene. The germline V gene has CDR1 SGHVS and CDR2 FQNEAQ. There are 12 residues in the CDR3. Trimming pared 5 bases from V and 6 bases from J, leaving 10 bases between.

This clone was seen only once. The chain joins TRBV12-5 to TRBJ2-7, with 9 bases matching TRBD1. The ends lost 5 bases at V and 6 bases at J; junction bases unmatched: 8. Germline V gene sequence: CDR1 LGHNT, CDR2 FRNRAP. The CDR3 is made up of 14 amino acids. CDR3 loop: CASGAPGQGPEQYF. For the CDR3, the DNA is TGTGCTAGTGGTGCTCCGGGACAGGGCCCCGAGCAGTACTTC.

The chain employs TRBV9 and TRBJ1-1, with 7 bases fitting TRBD1. The CDR3 runs to 15 residues. The V gene's germline CDR1 is SGDLS and CDR2 YYNGEE. J was trimmed by 4 bases and V by 4 bases; bases with no gene match: 10. In DNA form, the CDR3 reads TGTGCCAGCAGCACAGGGGTGTGGAGTAGCACTGAAGCTTTCTTT. Its translation is CASSTGVWSSTEAFF.

The chain combines TRBV10-3 with TRBJ1-6, with D perhaps matching TRBD1 (6 bases). Trimming cost V 6 bases and J 0 bases, with 9 bases left between them. This CDR3 region has 15 residues. CDR1 is ENHRY and CDR2 is SYGVKD in the germline V gene. Here the CDR3 DNA reads TGTGCCATCAGCGGACAGACCTCCTATAATTCACCCCTCCACTTT. Amino acids: CAISGQTSYNSPLHF.

The sample holds one count of this clone. V usage is TRBV28 and J usage is TRBJ1-1; 8 positions agree with TRBD1. Per the germline V gene, CDR1 is MDHEN and CDR2 is SYDVKM. Trimming cost V 7 bases and J 2 bases; bases outside gene matches: 6. The CDR3 extends over 14 amino acids. This CDR3 is CASKIQGGNTEAFF. The CDR3 DNA reads TGTGCCAGCAAAATACAGGGGGGAAACACTGAAGCTTTCTTT.

The rearrangement joins TRBV30 to TRBJ1-5; 7 bases agree with TRBD1. The CDR3 loop spans 13 amino acids. Germline V lookup: CDR1 GTSNPN, CDR2 SVGIG (reference sequence). V was pared by 7 bases and J by 4 bases, with 7 bases of the junction left unmatched. As DNA, the CDR3 is TGTGCCTCATCAGGGGGACTTAATCAGCCCCAGCATTTT. Residues: CASSGGLNQPQHF.

Turning to this clone: The junction differs from germline at one of its ends, possibly a read error. The chain has TRBV2 and TRBJ1-6; D gene ambiguous. CDR3 size: 13 residues. Germline V lookup: CDR1 SNHLY, CDR2 FYNNEI. DNA of the CDR3: TGTGCCAGCAAGCGGTCCTTTAATTCACCCCTCCACTTT. This translates into CASKRSFNSPLHF.

The gene calls are TRBV5-1 and TRBJ2-7; 7 bases align to TRBD2. The germline V gene has CDR1 SGHRS and CDR2 YFSETQ. Germline trimming cut 1 base from V and 7 bases from J; bases unmatched to any gene: 8. This CDR3 has 14 residues. The CDR3 region is CASSLRAGKAEQYF. CDR3 nucleotide sequence: TGCGCCAGCAGCTTGCGAGCGGGAAAGGCAGAGCAGTACTTC.

This rearrangement joins TRBV4-1 to TRBJ1-1; 8 positions agree with TRBD1. The V and J ends lost 5 bases and 4 bases, in that order; junction bases with no gene match: 3. The CDR3 sequence is 13 residues long. Germline loops: CDR1 MGHRA, CDR2 YSYEKL. CDR3 nucleotide sequence: TGCGCCAGCAGCTTAGGACAGGGCACTGAAGCTTTCTTT. Protein: CASSLGQGTEAFF.

As to this clone: Other DNA sequences within the sample encode an identical CDR3. The chain recombines TRBV19 with TRBJ2-7, with TRBD1 identical over 9 bases. V shed 6 bases, J shed 7 bases, and the junction held 13 bases outside the gene matches. CDR3 length: 15 amino acids. Germline V gives CDR1 LNHDA, CDR2 SQIVND (reference sequence). The CDR3 nucleotides are TGTGCCAGTAGCCAGCCGGGACAGGGTCTTTATGAGCAGTACTTC. This gives the protein CASSQPGQGLYEQYF.

The rearrangement joins TRBV5-6 to TRBJ1-1; no clear D gene. The CDR3 loop spans 15 amino acids. Germline CDR1 and CDR2: SGHDT and YYEEEE. V lost 0 bases, J lost 1 base, and 10 bases lay in between. This CDR3 is CASSLGYAGNTEAFF. The CDR3 DNA reads as TGTGCCAGCAGCTTGGGGTATGCAGGGAACACTGAAGCTTTCTTT.

The chain carries TRBV27 and TRBJ1-2; 7 bases are shared with TRBD1. V trimming: 6 bases; J trimming: 0 bases; junction bases outside the gene matches: 7. Germline CDR1 MNHEY, CDR2 SMNVEV (reference sequence). The CDR3 totals 15 residues. The CDR3 spells CASRWTGGSNYGYTF. In nucleotides, the CDR3 is TGTGCCAGCAGGTGGACAGGAGGTTCTAACTATGGCTACACCTTC.

This clone was found once. The V and J genes are TRBV7-9 and TRBJ2-1; 7 nucleotides match TRBD2. Trimming took 5 bases from V and 0 from J; bases not matched to a gene: 7. Germline V gene sequence: CDR1 SEHNR, CDR2 FQNEAQ (reference sequence). The CDR3 is 16 residues long. CDR3 protein: CASSALAVSSYNEQFF. The DNA for the CDR3 is TGTGCCAGCAGCGCCCTAGCGGTGAGCTCCTACAATGAGCAGTTCTTC.

The chain joins TRBV18 to TRBJ1-2; 7 bases line up with TRBD1. V lost 4 bases, J lost 4 bases, and 6 bases stayed unmatched. Germline V gene data show CDR1 as KGHSH and CDR2 as LQKENI. The CDR3 loop spans 14 amino acids. Written as DNA, the CDR3 is TGTGCCAGCTCACGGGGGACAGCTACCTATGGCTACACCTTC. Protein: CASSRGTATYGYTF. The variable domain in full, with the rest retrieved from reference TRBV18 and TRBJ1-2, is NAGVMQNPRHLVRRRGQEARLRCSPMKGHSHVYWYRQLPEEGLKFMVYLQKENIIDESGMPKERFSAEFPKEGPSILRIQQVVRGDSAAYFCASSRGTATYGYTFGSGTRLTVV.

The table lists this clone with a count of one. V usage is TRBV9 and J usage is TRBJ2-6; possible D gene TRBD1, 6 bases. V lost 3 bases, J lost 1 base, and 17 bases lay in between. This CDR3 is built from 18 residues. Per germline, CDR1 SGDLS and CDR2 YYNGEE. CDR3 nucleotide sequence: TGTGCCAGCAGCGCCTCCCTCCACAGGGCTTCTGGGGCCAACGTCCTGACTTTC. Residues: CASSASLHRASGANVLTF.

The chain links TRBV28 to TRBJ1-2; D uncertain. V was clipped by 3 bases and J by 4 bases, with 9 bases between them. Germline loops: CDR1 MDHEN, CDR2 SYDVKM. CDR3 length: 13 amino acids. CDR3 coding DNA: TGTGCCAGCAGTTTTCGGGGTCCCTATGGCTACACCTTC. Its protein is CASSFRGPYGYTF.

This chain uses TRBV5-8 with TRBJ1-1; 7 bases align to TRBD1. V dropped 4 bases and J dropped 3; count of bases not matched to a gene: 6. CDR3 size: 14 residues. Germline CDR1 reads SGHTS; CDR2 reads YDEGEE. The CDR3 DNA follows: TGTGCCAGCAGCCGACAGGGAGGCGACACTGAAGCTTTCTTT. This sequence encodes CASSRQGGDTEAFF.

V gene TRBV5-1 combines with J gene TRBJ2-3, with a possible D match to TRBD2 (6 bases). The CDR3 runs 15 residues. The V and J ends lost 3 bases and 3 bases respectively, with 14 bases between them. Germline CDR1 reads SGHRS; CDR2 reads YFSETQ. The CDR3 loop is CASSWRGGGTDTQYF. As DNA, the CDR3 is TGCGCCAGCAGCTGGCGGGGTGGGGGGACAGATACGCAGTATTTT.

In this sample, this clone turned up many times. The J gene is TRBJ1-2, the V gene TRBV4-1; D is undetermined. V lost 0 bases to trimming and J lost 4 bases, with 12 bases between them. Germline assignment: CDR1 MGHRA and CDR2 YSYEKL. The CDR3 covers 15 residues. In nucleotides, the CDR3 is TGCGCCAGCAGCCAAGATCTTGCCCCAGGCTATGGCTACACCTTC. It encodes CASSQDLAPGYGYTF.

The J gene is TRBJ2-2, the V gene TRBV3-1 (or the pseudogene TRBV3-2); D may be TRBD1 (6 bases). From germline, CDR1 is LGHDT and CDR2 YNNKEL (reference sequence). The CDR3 contains 14 residues. V was pared by 4 bases and J by 2 bases, with 8 bases between. This CDR3 is CASSRDTNTGELFF. CDR3 DNA: TGTGCCAGCAGCCGGGACACCAACACCGGGGAGCTGTTTTTT.

Only a few counts were recorded for this clone. The gene calls are TRBV2 and TRBJ1-2; the D gene is possibly TRBD1 (6 bases). The CDR3 has 15 amino acids. The germline V gene encodes CDR1 SNHLY and CDR2 FYNNEI. Trimming shortened V by 2 bases and J by 2 bases, and 12 bases separated the two germline ends. The CDR3 coding sequence is TGTGCCAGCAGTGAACAGGGGAACGAAAACTATGGCTACACCTTC. Amino acids: CASSEQGNENYGYTF.